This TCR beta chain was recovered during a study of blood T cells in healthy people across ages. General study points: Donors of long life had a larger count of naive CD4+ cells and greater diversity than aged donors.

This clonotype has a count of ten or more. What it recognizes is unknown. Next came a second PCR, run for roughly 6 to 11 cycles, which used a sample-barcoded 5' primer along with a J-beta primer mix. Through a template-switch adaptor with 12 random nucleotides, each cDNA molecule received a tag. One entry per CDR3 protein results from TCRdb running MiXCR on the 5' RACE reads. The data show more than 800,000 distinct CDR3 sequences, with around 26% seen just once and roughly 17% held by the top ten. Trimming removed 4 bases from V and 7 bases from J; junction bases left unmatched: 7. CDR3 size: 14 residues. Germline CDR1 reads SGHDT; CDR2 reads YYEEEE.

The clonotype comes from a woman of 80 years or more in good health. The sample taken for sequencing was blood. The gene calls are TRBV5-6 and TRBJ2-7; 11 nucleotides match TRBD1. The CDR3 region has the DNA TGTGCCAGCAGCCTCCGGGACAGGGGGTGGGAGCAGTACTTC. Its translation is CASSLRDRGWEQYF.